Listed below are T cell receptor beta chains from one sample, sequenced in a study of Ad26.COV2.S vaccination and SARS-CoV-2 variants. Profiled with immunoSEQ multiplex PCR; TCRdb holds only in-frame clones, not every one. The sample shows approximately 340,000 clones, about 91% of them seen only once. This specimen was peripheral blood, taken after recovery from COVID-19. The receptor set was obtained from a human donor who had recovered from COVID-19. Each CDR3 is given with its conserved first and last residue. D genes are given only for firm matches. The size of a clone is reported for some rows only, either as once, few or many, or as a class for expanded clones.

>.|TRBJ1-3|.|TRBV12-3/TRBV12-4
CASRRSGNTIYF
TGTGCCAGCAGAAGATCTGGAAACACCATATATTTT
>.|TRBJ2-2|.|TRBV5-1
CASSLDGKNTGELFF
TGCGCCAGCAGCTTGGATGGGAAGAACACCGGGGAGCTGTTTTTT
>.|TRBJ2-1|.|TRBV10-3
CAISVGSGGQNNEQFF
TGTGCCATCAGTGTCGGAAGCGGGGGACAGAACAATGAGCAGTTCTTC
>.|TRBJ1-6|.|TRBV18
CASSEREPDNSPLHF
TGTGCCAGCTCAGAAAGGGAACCAGATAATTCACCCCTCCACTTT
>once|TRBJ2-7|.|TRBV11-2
CASSLGRGNYEQYF
TGTGCCAGCAGCTTAGGGAGGGGGAACTACGAGCAGTACTTC
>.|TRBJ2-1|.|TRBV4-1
CASSQVERLYNEQFF
TGCGCCAGCAGCCAAGTAGAGCGGCTGTACAATGAGCAGTTCTTC
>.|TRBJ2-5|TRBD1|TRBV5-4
CASSTDRIQETQYF
TGTGCCAGCAGTACGGACAGGATACAAGAGACCCAGTACTTC
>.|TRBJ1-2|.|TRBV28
CASSLGTGSNYGYTF
TGTGCCAGCAGTTTAGGGACGGGGTCTAACTATGGCTACACCTTC
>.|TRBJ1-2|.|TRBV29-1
CSAAERSDYGYTF
TGCAGCGCCGCTGAGCGCTCGGACTATGGCTACACCTTC
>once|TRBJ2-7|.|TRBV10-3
CAISEARDTPEGEQYF
TGTGCCATCAGTGAAGCCAGGGACACACCCGAAGGCGAGCAGTACTTC
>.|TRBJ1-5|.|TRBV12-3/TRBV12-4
CASSLGRLEVQHF
TGTGCCAGCAGTTTGGGTAGGCTTGAGGTCCAGCATTTT
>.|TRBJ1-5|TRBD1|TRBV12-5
CASGPMTGGKGQPQHF
TGTGCTAGTGGTCCAATGACAGGGGGCAAGGGTCAGCCCCAGCATTTT
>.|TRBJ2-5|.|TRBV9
CASSDQETQYF
TGTGCCAGCAGCGACCAAGAGACCCAGTACTTC
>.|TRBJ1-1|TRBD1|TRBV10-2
CASKTAQGGTEAFF
TGCGCCAGCAAGACCGCTCAGGGGGGCACTGAAGCTTTCTTT
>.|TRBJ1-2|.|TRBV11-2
CASSLNRVPGLNYGYTF
TGTGCCAGCAGCTTAAACAGGGTCCCTGGGCTTAACTATGGCTACACCTTC
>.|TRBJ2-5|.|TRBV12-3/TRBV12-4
CASSTGQETQYF
TGTGCCAGTTCGACTGGGCAAGAGACCCAGTACTTC
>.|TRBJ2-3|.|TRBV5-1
CASSPNWAGTTDTQYF
TGCGCCAGCAGTCCGAATTGGGCGGGAACCACAGATACGCAGTATTTT
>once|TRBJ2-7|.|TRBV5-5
CASSLAAVRSSYEQYF
TGTGCCAGCAGCTTGGCTGCTGTCCGCAGCTCCTACGAGCAGTACTTC
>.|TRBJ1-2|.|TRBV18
CASSPRSQGEEYGYTF
TGTGCCAGCTCACCACGATCACAGGGAGAGGAGTATGGCTACACCTTC
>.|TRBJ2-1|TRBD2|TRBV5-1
CASSPHVAGGPLGYNEQFF
TGCGCCAGCAGCCCCCACGTAGCGGGGGGGCCGCTCGGGTACAATGAGCAGTTCTTC
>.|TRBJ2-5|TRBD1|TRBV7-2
CASSLGRDRVRETQYF
TGTGCCAGCAGCTTAGGCCGGGACAGGGTGCGGGAGACCCAGTACTTC
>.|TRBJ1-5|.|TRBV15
CATSDQGYSNQPQHF
TGTGCCACCAGCGATCAGGGATATAGCAATCAGCCCCAGCATTTT
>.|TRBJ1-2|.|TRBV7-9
CASSSLAGTNYGYTF
TGTGCCAGCAGCTCCCTGGCAGGTACTAACTATGGCTACACCTTC
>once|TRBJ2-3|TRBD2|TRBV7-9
CASSSRGANTDTQYF
TGTGCCAGCAGCTCGCGGGGGGCCAATACAGATACGCAGTATTTT
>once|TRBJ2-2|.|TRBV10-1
CASRRDVGGELFF
TGCGCCAGCCGCCGGGACGTTGGCGGGGAGCTGTTTTTT
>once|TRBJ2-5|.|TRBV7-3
CASSPLPQETQYF
TGTGCCAGCAGCCCCCTCCCCCAAGAGACCCAGTACTTC
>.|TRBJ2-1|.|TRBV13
CASSLWGDPYNEQFF
TGTGCCAGCAGCTTATGGGGGGACCCCTACAATGAGCAGTTCTTC
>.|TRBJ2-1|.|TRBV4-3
CASSQETTATYNEQFF
TGCGCCAGCAGCCAAGAAACGACAGCTACCTACAATGAGCAGTTCTTC
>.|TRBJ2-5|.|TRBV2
CASSSRSRSETQYF
TGTGCCAGCAGCTCCCGTAGCAGAAGTGAGACCCAGTACTTC
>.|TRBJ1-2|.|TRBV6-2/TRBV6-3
CASSYSAGVGYTF
TGTGCCAGCAGTTACTCGGCAGGAGTTGGCTACACCTTC
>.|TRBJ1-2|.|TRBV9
CASSVRGGEGYTF
TGTGCCAGCAGCGTCCGGGGAGGGGAAGGCTACACCTTC
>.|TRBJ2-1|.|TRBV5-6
CASSESGNEQFF
TGTGCCAGCAGCGAATCAGGGAATGAGCAGTTCTTC
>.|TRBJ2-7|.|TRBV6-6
CASSYKGEGWYEQYF
TGTGCCAGCAGTTATAAGGGAGAAGGTTGGTACGAGCAGTACTTC
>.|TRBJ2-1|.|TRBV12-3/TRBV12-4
CASKYFDEQFF
TGTGCCAGCAAGTATTTCGATGAGCAGTTCTTC
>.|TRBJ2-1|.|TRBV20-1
CSARDTLEQFF
TGCAGTGCTAGAGATACACTGGAACAGTTCTTC
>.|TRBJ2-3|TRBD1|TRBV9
CASGLMGTGNTDTQYF
TGTGCCAGCGGCTTGATGGGGACAGGGAACACAGATACGCAGTATTTT
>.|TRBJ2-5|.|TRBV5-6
CASSFLGGETQYF
TGTGCCAGCAGCTTTCTCGGGGGAGAGACCCAGTACTTC
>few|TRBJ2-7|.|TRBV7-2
CASTRQRGYEQYF
TGTGCCAGCACCAGACAGAGGGGCTACGAGCAGTACTTC
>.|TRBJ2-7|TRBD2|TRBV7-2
CASSLRASGGLYSYEQYF
TGTGCCAGCAGCTTAAGGGCTAGCGGGGGGCTCTACTCCTACGAGCAGTACTTC
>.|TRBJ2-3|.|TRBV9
CASSDPTSGGTDTQYF
TGTGCCAGCAGCGATCCGACGTCGGGGGGCACAGATACGCAGTATTTT
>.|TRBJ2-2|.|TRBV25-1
CASSELGVGTGELFF
TGTGCCAGCAGTGAATTAGGGGTTGGGACCGGGGAGCTGTTTTTT
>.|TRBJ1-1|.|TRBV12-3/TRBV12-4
CASSPRQTVEAFF
TGTGCCAGCAGTCCTAGACAGACAGTTGAAGCTTTCTTT
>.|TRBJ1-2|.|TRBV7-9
CASSLGKGFGYGYTF
TGTGCCAGCAGCTTAGGGAAGGGTTTCGGCTATGGCTACACCTTC
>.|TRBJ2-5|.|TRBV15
CATSRDKAPGETQYF
TGTGCCACCAGCAGAGATAAGGCCCCCGGGGAGACCCAGTACTTC
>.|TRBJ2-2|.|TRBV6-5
CASSSKGGVTGELFF
TGTGCCAGCAGTTCGAAGGGAGGCGTGACCGGGGAGCTGTTTTTT
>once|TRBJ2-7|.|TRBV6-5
CATYPGSGEQYF
TGTGCCACCTACCCCGGGTCGGGCGAGCAGTACTTC
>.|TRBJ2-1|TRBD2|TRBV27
CASSPLPGGNNEQFF
TGTGCCAGCAGTCCCCTCCCCGGGGGGAACAATGAGCAGTTCTTC
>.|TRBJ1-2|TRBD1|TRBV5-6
CASSSSGTGNGYTF
TGTGCCAGCAGCTCCTCCGGGACAGGGAATGGCTACACCTTC
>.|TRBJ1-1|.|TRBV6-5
CASSRGLNTEAFF
TGTGCCAGCAGTCGGGGGCTGAACACTGAAGCTTTCTTT
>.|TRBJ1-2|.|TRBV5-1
CASSQGQTGYTF
TGCGCCAGCAGCCAAGGACAGACGGGCTACACCTTC
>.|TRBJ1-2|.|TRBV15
CATSRDSSTHPGYGYTF
TGTGCCACCAGCAGAGATTCTAGTACCCACCCGGGCTATGGCTACACCTTC
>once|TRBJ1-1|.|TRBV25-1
CASAFGGLKAFF
TGTGCCTCCGCGTTTGGGGGGCTAAAAGCTTTCTTT
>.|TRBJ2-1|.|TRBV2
CASSPSPTWFNEQFF
TGTGCCAGCAGTCCTAGCCCCACTTGGTTCAATGAGCAGTTCTTC
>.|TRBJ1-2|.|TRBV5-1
CASSWDGVGYTF
TGCGCCAGCAGCTGGGACGGAGTCGGCTACACCTTC
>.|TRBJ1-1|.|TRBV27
CASSFQHRNTEAFF
TGTGCCAGCAGTTTCCAACACCGGAACACTGAAGCTTTCTTT
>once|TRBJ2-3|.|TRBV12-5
CASGFIRDIVTSTDTQYF
TGTGCTAGTGGTTTCATCCGGGACATCGTCACTTCCACAGATACGCAGTATTTT
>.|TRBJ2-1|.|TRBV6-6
CASSYGTYYNEQFF
TGTGCCAGCAGTTACGGGACGTACTACAATGAGCAGTTCTTC
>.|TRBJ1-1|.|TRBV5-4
CASSSATNTEAFF
TGTGCCAGCAGCTCCGCGACCAACACTGAAGCTTTCTTT
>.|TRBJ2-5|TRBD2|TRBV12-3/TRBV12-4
CASSLAEKETQYF
TGTGCCAGCAGTCTAGCGGAAAAAGAGACCCAGTACTTC